The 23 T cell receptor beta chains below come from one sample, sequenced in a study of blood T cell repertoires in COVID-19. Here immunoSEQ multiplex PCR was the method, and the copy in TCRdb shows in-frame clones only, minus some. The table has approximately 300,000 clones, 89% seen once. Sequencing was done on a sample of PBMCs or T cells enriched from blood (not recorded which). The receptors come from a man between 60 and 75 years old who had recovered from COVID-19.

The chain recombines TRBV5-1 with TRBJ2-3, with D perhaps TRBD1 (5 bases). This CDR3 contains 15 residues. CDR1 SGHRS and CDR2 YFSETQ come from the germline V gene. V was clipped by 0 bases and J by 2 bases, with 10 bases between them. This CDR3 is CASSLGQGFTDTQYF. CDR3 sequence (DNA): TGCGCCAGCAGCTTGGGGCAGGGTTTCACAGATACGCAGTATTTT.

This rearrangement joins TRBV5-6 to TRBJ1-5, with a tentative D call TRBD1 (6 bases). V lost 4 bases and J lost 6, with 8 bases in between. The CDR3 runs to 12 residues. Germline V gives CDR1 SGHDT, CDR2 YYEEEE. The CDR3 protein is CASSRGGQPQHF. The CDR3 DNA follows: TGTGCCAGCAGCCGAGGGGGTCAGCCCCAGCATTTT.

With regard to this clone: The same CDR3 is also encoded by other DNA sequences in this sample. This chain joins TRBV7-3 and TRBJ2-6; D uncertain. V was trimmed by 0 bases and J by 1 base, leaving 4 bases between them. Germline V gene sequence: CDR1 SGHTA, CDR2 FQGTGA. This CDR3 has 15 residues. The CDR3 nucleotides are TGTGCCAGCAGCTTAACCAGGTCTGGGGCCAACGTCCTGACTTTC. Residues: CASSLTRSGANVLTF.

The rearrangement joins TRBV23-1 to TRBJ2-3; D uncertain. TRBV23-1 is designated an ORF whose function remains uncertain. The CDR3 loop spans 16 amino acids. Trimming took 0 bases from V and 3 from J, leaving 13 bases between them. CDR3 in amino acids: CASSQSLAPETDTQYF. CDR3 DNA: TGCGCCAGCAGTCAATCGCTGGCCCCTGAAACAGATACGCAGTATTTT.

V is TRBV10-1 and J is TRBJ2-1; D call uncertain. Germline loops: CDR1 WNHNN, CDR2 SYGVQD (reference sequence). This CDR3 spans 11 amino acids. V lost 3 bases and J lost 6, with 3 bases in between. The CDR3 is CASSDFNEQFF. CDR3 nucleotide sequence: TGCGCCAGCAGTGACTTCAATGAGCAGTTCTTC.

The table lists this clone with a count of one. The V and J genes are TRBV7-9 and TRBJ2-7, with 10 bases lining up with TRBD1. Germline V gene sequence: CDR1 SEHNR, CDR2 FQNEAQ (reference sequence). The CDR3 loop spans 17 amino acids. J lost 6 bases, V lost 6 bases, and 17 bases had no gene match. The CDR3 coding sequence is TGTGCCAGCAGTTTGGGACAGGGGTTTCCCCGTAGCGGCGAGCAGTACTTC. Translating it yields CASSLGQGFPRSGEQYF.

The rearrangement links TRBV11-1 to TRBJ2-3, with 7 bases aligning to TRBD1. V lost 5 bases to trimming and J lost 6 bases; unmatched junction nucleotides: 11. Germline V gene lookup returns CDR1 SGHAT and CDR2 FQDESV (reference sequence). This CDR3 is 15 amino acids long. CDR3 coding DNA: TGTGCCAGCAGCCGGAGTGGTGACAGGGCCGATACGCAGTATTTT. It codes for CASSRSGDRADTQYF.

The chain combines TRBV19 with TRBJ1-5; 7 bases are a match to TRBD1. Germline CDR1 LNHDA, CDR2 SQIVND (reference sequence). V gave up 8 bases and J gave up 0 bases; unmatched junction bases: 4. The CDR3 totals 14 residues. CDR3 residues: CASGQEHSNQPQHF. As DNA, the CDR3 is TGTGCCAGTGGACAGGAACATAGCAATCAGCCCCAGCATTTT.

This clone has just one count. The rearrangement joins TRBV11-2 to TRBJ2-7; 8 nucleotides match TRBD2. The CDR3 is 17 residues long. J lost 3 bases, V lost 3 bases, and 13 bases had no gene match. Germline V CDR1 and CDR2: SGHAT, FQNNGV. CDR3 protein: CASSLVRLSGNFYEQYF. DNA for the CDR3: TGTGCCAGCAGCTTGGTTCGTCTTAGCGGGAACTTCTACGAGCAGTACTTC.

The chain couples TRBV28 to TRBJ2-7; 8 bases line up with TRBD1. Looked up from germline, CDR1 is MDHEN and CDR2 is SYDVKM. V was pared by 3 bases and J by 10 bases, with 14 bases of the junction left unmatched. The CDR3 spans 15 residues. The CDR3 sequence: CASSFRDRSLSTQYF. The CDR3 coding sequence is TGTGCCAGCAGTTTCCGGGACAGGTCCCTTTCTACACAGTACTTC.

This clone appeared once. This chain joins TRBV6-5 and TRBJ2-1, with D possibly TRBD1 on 5 matching bases. The CDR3 totals 15 residues. The V end lost 6 bases, the J end lost 0 bases, and 12 bases lay between the germline ends. Germline loops: CDR1 MNHEY, CDR2 SVGAGI. CDR3 sequence: CASSLTAPSYNEQFF. In DNA, the CDR3 is TGTGCCAGCAGCTTGACAGCCCCCTCCTACAATGAGCAGTTCTTC.

This clone appeared once. The gene calls are TRBV27 and TRBJ2-5; D is unclear. The germline CDR1 and CDR2 sequences are MNHEY and SMNVEV (reference sequence). This CDR3 is built from 12 residues. V lost 3 bases and J lost 4, with 6 bases in between. Here the CDR3 DNA reads TGTGCCAGCAGTTTCAACGGAGAGACCCAGTACTTC. Its protein product is CASSFNGETQYF.

The rearrangement links TRBV19 to TRBJ1-5; 8 nucleotides agree with TRBD1. CDR3 size: 15 residues. Unmatched junction bases numbered 6, after V lost 6 bases and J lost 2 bases. Germline V gene lookup returns CDR1 LNHDA and CDR2 SQIVND (reference sequence). CDR3 DNA: TGTGCCAGTAGGGGGACAGGCCCCGGCAATCAGCCCCAGCATTTT. This codes for CASRGTGPGNQPQHF.

Of note for this clone: A read error may account for a junction end that differs from germline. The CDR3 DNA reads as TGTGCCAGCAGCCAAGATTGGGGCTCAAGGGGCGTGGTCTTT. Its protein product is CASSQDWGSRGVVF. V usage is TRBV4-2 and J usage is TRBJ1-1; D may be TRBD1 (5 bases). The CDR3 is 14 amino acids. The germline CDR1 and CDR2 sequences are LGHNA and YNFKEQ.

The chain links TRBV6-4 to TRBJ1-3, with D possibly matching TRBD1 (6 bases). The CDR3 totals 15 residues. Trimming took 4 bases from V and 0 from J, leaving 10 bases between them. CDR1 is MRHNA and CDR2 is SNTAGT in the germline V gene. The CDR3 region has the DNA TGTGCCAGCAGTGCAACAGGGAACTCTGGAAACACCATATATTTT. Translating it yields CASSATGNSGNTIYF.

The chain has TRBV27 and TRBJ1-6; 7 positions match TRBD1. With 6 bases clipped from V and 5 bases from J, the junction kept 4 bases outside the gene matches. CDR3 length: 14 residues. In germline, CDR1 is MNHEY, CDR2 SMNVEV (reference sequence). CDR3 amino acids: CASRLDRDNSPLHF. The CDR3 DNA is TGTGCCAGCAGGCTCGACAGGGATAATTCACCCCTCCACTTT.

The chain combines TRBV24-1 with TRBJ2-2; 7 nucleotides match TRBD1. V gave up 4 bases and J gave up 6 bases; unmatched junction bases: 7. The CDR3 is made up of 15 amino acids. The germline V gene has CDR1 KGHDR and CDR2 SFDVKD. DNA of the CDR3: TGTGCCACCAGTGACTCGACAGGGACGTCCGGGGAGCTGTTTTTT. It encodes CATSDSTGTSGELFF.

V gene TRBV19 combines with J gene TRBJ1-1; D gene unclear. V was shortened by 2 bases and J by 1 base, with 11 bases between the two germline ends. Germline values: CDR1 LNHDA, CDR2 SQIVND (reference sequence). This CDR3 region has 15 residues. The CDR3 spells CASSISPQRNTEAFF. The CDR3 coding sequence is TGTGCCAGTAGTATATCGCCACAGAGGAACACTGAAGCTTTCTTT.

The chain has TRBV7-2 and TRBJ1-2; D gene uncertain. Germline CDR1 and CDR2: SGHTA and FQGNSA. The length of the CDR3 is 13 residues. The V end lost 0 bases, the J end lost 1 base, and 3 bases lay between the germline ends. The CDR3 DNA reads as TGTGCCAGCAGCTTAGCACTTAACTATGGCTACACCTTC. Translating it yields CASSLALNYGYTF.

This clone was seen just once. The chain has TRBV6-2 or TRBV6-3 and TRBJ2-7, with 10 nucleotides matching TRBD2. V gave up 5 bases and J gave up 3 bases; unmatched junction bases: 7. The CDR3 runs 15 residues. Germline V gene data show CDR1 as MNHEY and CDR2 as SVGEGT. Here the CDR3 DNA reads TGTGCCAGCAGTCCGGGACTAGCGACCGTCTACGAGCAGTACTTC. Protein sequence: CASSPGLATVYEQYF.

This clone has only one observation. The V call is TRBV4-2, the J call TRBJ2-2; a possible D gene is TRBD2 (6 bases). Germline V lookup: CDR1 LGHNA, CDR2 YNFKEQ. This CDR3 is built from 17 residues. Trimming took off 7 bases at V and 4 bases at J, with 22 bases between the two ends. The CDR3 loop is CASTLGLPGVGTGELFF. DNA of the CDR3: TGTGCCAGCACCCTGGGGCTACCGGGAGTGGGCACCGGGGAGCTGTTTTTT.

V is TRBV19 and J is TRBJ1-2; D possibly corresponds to TRBD1 (5 bases). The V gene's germline CDR1 is LNHDA and CDR2 SQIVND (reference sequence). The CDR3 is 15 amino acids. The V end was cut by 4 bases, the J end by 2 bases, with 14 bases between. The CDR3, as DNA: TGTGCCAGTAGTACTACGGGAGGGGCGAACTATGGCTACACCTTC. Its translation is CASSTTGGANYGYTF.

The rearrangement links TRBV29-1 to TRBJ2-5; 8 nucleotides agree with TRBD1. This CDR3 is built from 12 residues. J was trimmed by 3 bases and V by 6 bases; bases with no gene match: 3. Germline CDR1 and CDR2: SQVTM and ANQGSEA. The CDR3 region is CSVATGEETQYF. CDR3 DNA: TGCAGCGTCGCGACAGGGGAAGAGACCCAGTACTTC.